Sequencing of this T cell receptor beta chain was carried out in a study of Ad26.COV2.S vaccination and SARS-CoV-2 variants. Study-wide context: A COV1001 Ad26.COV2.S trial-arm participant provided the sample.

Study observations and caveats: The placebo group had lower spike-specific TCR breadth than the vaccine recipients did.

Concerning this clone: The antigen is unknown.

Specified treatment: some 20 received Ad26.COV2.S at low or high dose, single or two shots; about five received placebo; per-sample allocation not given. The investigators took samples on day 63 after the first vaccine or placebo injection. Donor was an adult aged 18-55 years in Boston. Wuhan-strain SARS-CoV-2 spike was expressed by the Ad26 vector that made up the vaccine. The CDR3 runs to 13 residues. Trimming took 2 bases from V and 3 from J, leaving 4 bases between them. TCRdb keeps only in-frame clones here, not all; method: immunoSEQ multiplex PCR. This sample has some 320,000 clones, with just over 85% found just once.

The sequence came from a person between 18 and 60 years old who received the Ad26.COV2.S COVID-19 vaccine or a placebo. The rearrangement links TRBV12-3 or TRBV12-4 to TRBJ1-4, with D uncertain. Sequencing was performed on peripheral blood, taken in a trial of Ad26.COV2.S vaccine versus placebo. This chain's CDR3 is CASSLIANEKLFF. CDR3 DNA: TGTGCCAGCAGTTTAATAGCTAATGAAAAACTGTTTTTT.